This TCR beta chain is from a study of T cell responses to AZD1222 COVID-19 vaccine. The germline V gene encodes CDR1 SGDLS and CDR2 YYNGEE. The CDR3 sequence is 15 residues long. The V gene lost 0 bases and the J gene lost 2 bases, with 12 bases spanning the gap. Sequencing used immunoSEQ multiplex PCR; TCRdb keeps in-frame clones, though not all of them. The sample contains over 70,000 clones, roughly 88% of which appear only once. The rearrangement uses TRBV9 and TRBJ2-7, with D perhaps assigned TRBD1 or TRBD2 (6 bases each). The source was peripheral blood, collected on day 0 of AZD1222 vaccination. The clonotype was recovered from an adult in good health. CDR3 residues: CASSVEQGGPYEQYF. CDR3 coding DNA: TGTGCCAGCAGCGTAGAACAGGGAGGACCCTACGAGCAGTACTTC.